The rows below give T cell receptor beta chains drawn from one sample of a study of shared clonotypes between healthy human individuals. Generated by immunoSEQ multiplex PCR, the TCRdb table keeps only in-frame clones and is missing some. The data show about 2.1 million clones, about 94% seen once. The specimen sequenced was naive CD8+ T cells from PBMCs. These receptors all stem from a young man in good health. Some clones in this sample may be carry-over from other donors' samples. Each CDR3 is given with its conserved first and last residue. D genes are given only for firm matches. The size entry is marked missing in some rows and otherwise reads once, few, many or a size class.

CDR3 protein | CDR3 DNA | V gene | D gene | J gene | clone size
CASSLARVAYEQYF | TGTGCCAGCAGTTTAGCTAGGGTGGCCTACGAGCAGTACTTC | TRBV28 | - | TRBJ2-7 | -
CASSIDRGRAEAFF | TGTGCCAGCAGTATCGACAGGGGGAGGGCTGAAGCTTTCTTT | TRBV27 | TRBD1 | TRBJ1-1 | -
CASRGVGEGSYNEQFF | TGTGCCAGCAGGGGTGTAGGGGAAGGCTCCTACAATGAGCAGTTCTTC | TRBV7-8 | - | TRBJ2-1 | -
CASSFGGAGEQYF | TGTGCCAGCAGCTTCGGTGGGGCGGGGGAGCAGTACTTC | TRBV7-9 | - | TRBJ2-7 | -
CASSVKTSGFQETQYF | TGTGCCAGCAGCGTAAAGACTAGCGGGTTCCAAGAGACCCAGTACTTC | TRBV9 | TRBD2 | TRBJ2-5 | -
CASSASTGPSYEQYF | TGTGCCAGCAGCGCCTCGACAGGGCCTTCCTACGAGCAGTACTTC | TRBV11-2 | TRBD1 | TRBJ2-7 | -
CASSFYRVLPNEKLFF | TGTGCCAGCAGTTTTTACAGGGTCCTCCCTAATGAAAAACTGTTTTTT | TRBV28 | - | TRBJ1-4 | -
CAWSLNEAFF | TGTGCCTGGAGCCTCAATGAAGCTTTCTTT | TRBV30 | - | TRBJ1-1 | few
CASSSAGTPDNEQFF | TGTGCCAGCAGCTCCGCCGGGACCCCGGACAATGAGCAGTTCTTC | TRBV7-9 | - | TRBJ2-1 | -
CAWSVGGVQPQHF | TGTGCCTGGAGTGTAGGGGGGGTTCAGCCCCAGCATTTT | TRBV30 | - | TRBJ1-5 | -
CASSLPQNTGELFF | TGCGCCAGCAGCTTGCCGCAGAACACCGGGGAGCTGTTTTTT | TRBV5-1 | - | TRBJ2-2 | -
CASSVGSGAGNTIYF | TGTGCCAGCAGCGTAGGTTCAGGGGCCGGAAACACCATATATTTT | TRBV9 | - | TRBJ1-3 | -
CASGETGLNQPQHF | TGTGCCAGCGGGGAGACAGGCCTCAATCAGCCCCAGCATTTT | TRBV28 | - | TRBJ1-5 | -
CASSVTRGDQPQHF | TGTGCCAGCAGCGTAACCAGGGGAGACCAGCCCCAGCATTTT | TRBV27 | - | TRBJ1-5 | few
CASSVGRDSMEQFF | TGTGCCAGCAGCGTAGGCCGGGACTCTATGGAGCAGTTCTTC | TRBV9 | - | TRBJ2-1 | -
CASSQDPTLQETQYF | TGTGCCAGCAGCCAAGACCCGACACTTCAAGAGACCCAGTACTTC | TRBV14 | - | TRBJ2-5 | -
CASSQESATSGFLDTGELFF | TGCGCCAGCAGCCAAGAATCCGCGACTAGCGGATTTCTGGACACCGGGGAGCTGTTTTTT | TRBV4-1 | TRBD2 | TRBJ2-2 | -
CASSLNPGPQETQYF | TGTGCCAGCAGTTTAAATCCCGGGCCCCAAGAGACCCAGTACTTC | TRBV27 | - | TRBJ2-5 | -
CSAFRRGSYEQYF | TGCAGCGCCTTTAGAAGGGGGTCCTACGAGCAGTACTTC | TRBV29-1 | - | TRBJ2-7 | -
CASSLTGSYEQYF | TGCGCCAGCAGCTTGACAGGCTCCTACGAGCAGTACTTC | TRBV5-1 | - | TRBJ2-7 | few
CASSHDGQGNTEAFF | TGTGCCAGCAGCCACGATGGACAGGGGAACACTGAAGCTTTCTTT | TRBV5-5 | TRBD1 | TRBJ1-1 | few
CTSSQALICNNPDGRQSQETQYF | TGCACCAGCAGCCAAGCCCTAATTTGTAACAATCCAGATGGTCGACAGTCCCAAGAGACCCAGTACTTC | TRBV1 | - | TRBJ2-5 | -
CASSLVGASGYTF | TGTGCCAGCAGCTTAGTTGGGGCGAGCGGCTACACCTTC | TRBV7-2 | - | TRBJ1-2 | -
CATSRVPAISYEQYF | TGTGCCACCAGCAGAGTCCCCGCCATCTCCTACGAGCAGTACTTC | TRBV15 | - | TRBJ2-7 | -
CASSLSGGWNTEAFF | TGCGCCAGCAGCTTGTCCGGAGGCTGGAACACTGAAGCTTTCTTT | TRBV5-1 | - | TRBJ1-1 | few
CASSFHPLYEQYF | TGTGCCAGCAGTTTTCACCCCCTCTACGAGCAGTACTTC | TRBV27 | - | TRBJ2-7 | -
CASSLVSGSSYEQYF | TGTGCCAGCAGCTTAGTATCCGGTAGCTCCTACGAGCAGTACTTC | TRBV11-2 | - | TRBJ2-7 | -
CASSSAGSVEQYF | TGTGCCAGCAGCTCGGCAGGGTCCGTCGAGCAGTACTTC | TRBV11-2 | - | TRBJ2-7 | -
CASSFRGGLPEAFF | TGTGCCAGCAGTTTCAGGGGGGGGTTGCCTGAAGCTTTCTTT | TRBV28 | TRBD1 | TRBJ1-1 | -
CASSLDDRTSRISSYNEQFF | TGTGCCAGCAGCTTAGACGACAGAACTAGCAGAATAAGCTCCTACAATGAGCAGTTCTTC | TRBV7-3 | - | TRBJ2-1 | -
CASKDYSISYEQYF | TGTGCCAGTAAGGACTATTCGATCTCCTACGAGCAGTACTTC | TRBV6-5 | - | TRBJ2-7 | -
CASSNGLYNEQFF | TGTGCCAGCAGTAACGGCCTTTACAATGAGCAGTTCTTC | TRBV28 | - | TRBJ2-1 | -
CAISEGLAVMQTQYF | TGTGCCATCAGCGAGGGCCTAGCGGTCATGCAGACCCAGTACTTC | TRBV10-3 | TRBD2 | TRBJ2-5 | -
CASRQNQPQHF | TGTGCCAGCAGACAAAATCAGCCCCAGCATTTT | TRBV28 | - | TRBJ1-5 | once
CASRSRQGPYYEQYF | TGTGCCAGCAGGTCCCGACAGGGGCCCTACTACGAGCAGTACTTC | TRBV27 | TRBD1 | TRBJ2-7 | -
CASSPRGEKLFF | TGTGCCAGCAGCCCCCGAGGTGAAAAACTGTTTTTT | TRBV28 | - | TRBJ1-4 | once
CASSSDSQETQYF | TGTGCCAGCAGCTCGGACAGCCAAGAGACCCAGTACTTC | TRBV7-7 | - | TRBJ2-5 | -
CASSSYWTPGEQYF | TGTGCCAGCAGCTCGTACTGGACACCGGGAGAGCAGTACTTC | TRBV7-9 | - | TRBJ2-7 | -
CASSLASSGDFTDTQYF | TGTGCCAGCAGCTTGGCTTCTAGCGGAGACTTCACAGATACGCAGTATTTT | TRBV5-6 | TRBD2 | TRBJ2-3 | -
CASSGGEGGYTF | TGTGCCAGCAGTGGGGGGGAGGGTGGCTACACCTTC | TRBV2 | - | TRBJ1-2 | -
CASSPRSPNTYEQYF | TGTGCCAGCAGTCCCAGATCCCCAAACACCTACGAGCAGTACTTC | TRBV27 | - | TRBJ2-7 | -
CASSLPRANGELFF | TGTGCCAGCAGCTTACCTAGGGCAAACGGGGAGCTGTTTTTT | TRBV7-3 | - | TRBJ2-2 | -
CASSQDLKGNTEAFF | TGTGCCAGCAGCCAAGATCTTAAGGGTAACACTGAAGCTTTCTTT | TRBV4-2 | - | TRBJ1-1 | -